This T cell receptor beta chain came from a study of blood T cell repertoires in COVID-19 (TCRdb year 2020). Notes on the research overall: The collaborator samples originated in the United States, Italy and Spain and spanned the acute and convalescent phases of COVID-19. The prospective study material was composed of cDNA or gDNA derived from T cells, B-cell-depleted T cells, or PBMCs. The dataset comprised deeply sampled blood TCRbeta repertoires from subjects exposed to, actively infected with, or recovered from COVID-19. The repertoires were released in a freely available public database meant as a resource for research on the immune response to SARS-CoV-2. The samples were drawn from the first 160 participants of the ongoing ImmuneRACE study and from under 1,500 subjects provided by 6 global collaborators. The sample metadata nearly always contained a de-identified subject ID, COVID-19 status, age in years and sex. HLA class I and class II types, where available, came from metadata supplied by the sample provider rather than from assay-based typing.

In Seattle, one collaborating source enrolled patients while the infection was active and tracked those patients longitudinally over the course of disease. The collaborating institutions used their own protocols to collect whole blood in K2EDTA tubes. For TCRbeta analysis, collaborator samples were shipped as frozen whole blood, as isolated PBMCs, or as DNA extracted from either sample type. The research as a whole found: The quantity of clinical and demographic metadata differed by source and by participant and was supplied without curation.

In regard to this clone: Which antigen it targets is not known. Within one base of it there is no much larger clone, and no base qualities were kept.

Looking up the germline V gene yields CDR1 SQVTM and CDR2 ANQGSEA. Trimming takes 7 bases off V and 8 bases off J; junction bases not matched to a gene: 9. Counted from cysteine to phenylalanine, this CDR3 has 14 amino acids. Just CDR3 DNA is preserved here, 42 bases in frame from base 1. TCRbeta CDR3 regions were amplified from genomic DNA using the immunoSEQ Assay, a bias-controlled multiplex PCR. From the authors' description of their analysis: Within the assay, amplification of reference gene primers was used to estimate how many nucleated cells each sample contained. To quantify the absolute abundance of each unique TCRbeta CDR3 rearrangement, sequence reads were collapsed and filtered. For each sample, productive Simpson clonality was calculated as the square root of Simpson's diversity index over productive rearrangements. TCRdb's version of the immuneACCESS table is confined to in-frame rearrangements and falls short of the full clone set. An unresolved V gene accounts for under half of the shortfall where checked; the remainder is of unknown origin. That table furnishes V, J and clone size, whereas the DNA furnished D and trimming. This sample has approximately 150,000 clones in its table, and around 83% of those were observed once. Of the sample, approximately 5.4% is held by the ten largest clones.

The sequence joins TRBV29-1 to TRBJ1-6, and 9 junction bases match TRBD1. This sequence was found in a woman between 45 and 65 years old with COVID-19, enrolled during active disease. Material for sequencing was peripheral blood. The CDR3 amino acid sequence is: CSGGQGVEHSPLHF. The nucleotides are TGCAGCGGGGGACAGGGAGTCGAACATTCACCCCTCCACTTT.